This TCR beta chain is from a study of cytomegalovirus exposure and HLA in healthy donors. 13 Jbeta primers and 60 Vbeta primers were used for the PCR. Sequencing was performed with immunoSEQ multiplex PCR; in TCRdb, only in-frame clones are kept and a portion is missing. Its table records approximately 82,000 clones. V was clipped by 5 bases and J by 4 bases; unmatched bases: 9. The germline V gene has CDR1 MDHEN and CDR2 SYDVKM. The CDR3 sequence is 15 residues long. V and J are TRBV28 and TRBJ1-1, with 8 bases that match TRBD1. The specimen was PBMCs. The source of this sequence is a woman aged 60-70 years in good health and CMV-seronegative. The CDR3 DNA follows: TGTGCCAGCAGTCGTATGACAGGGGTGGGCACTGAAGCTTTCTTT. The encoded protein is CASSRMTGVGTEAFF.